This note documents a single T cell receptor (beta chain) sequence. Its antigen is unidentified. TCRdb called the 5' RACE reads again in MiXCR, with one record for every CDR3 protein. The table records 540,000 or so distinct CDR3 sequences, roughly 20% of them present only once. This sample was included in a study of T-cell memory formation after mild COVID-19. Study-wide points: Mostly located in CM and EM were contracting CD4+ clones, with contracting CD8+ clones located in EMRA.

The ends were cut back, 3 bases at V and 0 bases at J, with 11 bases in the middle. Germline values: CDR1 LGHNA, CDR2 YNFKEQ. The CDR3 sequence is 15 residues long. The chain is built from TRBV4-2 and TRBJ1-1, with D possibly matching TRBD1 (6 bases). The TCR was taken from an adult woman who had mild COVID-19 (a few samples of this study predate the infection). Cell type and time point are not known. Sequencing used PBMCs or a T cell subset sorted from them (not recorded which). Here the CDR3 reads CASSHPDSLNTEAFF. CDR3 nucleotides: TGTGCCAGCAGCCATCCGGACAGCCTGAACACTGAAGCTTTCTTT.